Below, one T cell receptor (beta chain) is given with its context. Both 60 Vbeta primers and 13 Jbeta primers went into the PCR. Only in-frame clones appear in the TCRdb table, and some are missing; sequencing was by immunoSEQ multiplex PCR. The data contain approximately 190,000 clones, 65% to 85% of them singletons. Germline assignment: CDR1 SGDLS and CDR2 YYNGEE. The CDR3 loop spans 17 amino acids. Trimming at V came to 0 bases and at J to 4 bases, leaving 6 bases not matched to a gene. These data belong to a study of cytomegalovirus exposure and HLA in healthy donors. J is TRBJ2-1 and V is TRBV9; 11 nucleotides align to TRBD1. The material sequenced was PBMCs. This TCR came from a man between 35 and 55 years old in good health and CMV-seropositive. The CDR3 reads CASSVADRGRFYNEQFF. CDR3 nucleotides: TGTGCCAGCAGCGTAGCGGACAGGGGGCGTTTTTACAATGAGCAGTTCTTC.